The 20 T cell receptor beta chains below were found in one sample sequenced in a study of blood T cell repertoires in COVID-19. TCRdb keeps only in-frame clones here, not all; method: immunoSEQ multiplex PCR. This sample has over 200,000 clones, with 88% found just once. Sequencing was performed on peripheral blood. These receptor sequences come from a woman in her forties who had recovered from COVID-19.

This clone has more than one count but fewer than ten. V usage is TRBV7-9 and J usage is TRBJ1-6; TRBD1 is a possible D gene (5 bases). The germline V and J ends were trimmed by 5 bases and 6 bases, with 17 bases remaining between them. The germline V gene has CDR1 SEHNR and CDR2 FQNEAQ (reference sequence). The CDR3 consists of 16 residues. The CDR3 protein is CASSPEGGRGNSPLHF. CDR3 nucleotides: TGTGCCAGCAGCCCCGAGGGTGGGAGGGGTAATTCACCCCTCCACTTT. Based on the CDR3 plus reference TRBV7-9 and TRBJ1-6, the full variable domain is DTGVSQNPRHKITKRGQNVTFRCDPISEHNRLYWYRQTLGQGPEFLTYFQNEAQLEKSRLLSDRFSAERPKGSFSTLEIQRTEQGDSAMYLCASSPEGGRGNSPLHFGNGTRLTVT.

The V and J genes are TRBV6-2 or TRBV6-3 and TRBJ1-1; D not resolved. V gave up 4 bases and J gave up 4 bases, with 7 bases separating them. CDR3 length: 12 amino acids. Germline lookup yields CDR1 MNHEY and CDR2 SVGEGT. CDR3 DNA sequence: TGTGCCAGCAGTTGGGCCGTCACTGAAGCTTTCTTT. Translated, it gives CASSWAVTEAFF.

The chain carries TRBV11-3 and TRBJ2-5; tentative D call: TRBD2 (6 bases). The CDR3 length is 16 residues. V lost 1 base and J lost 1, with 13 bases in between. The V gene's germline CDR1 is SGHNT and CDR2 YENEEA. CDR3: CASSLGALAPQETQYF. For the CDR3, the DNA is TGTGCCAGCAGCTTAGGGGCACTAGCCCCCCAAGAGACCCAGTACTTC.

This rearrangement joins TRBV10-3 to TRBJ2-2, with D maybe TRBD2 (6 bases). This CDR3 is built from 16 residues. Trimming stripped 7 bases from V and 1 base from J, with 16 bases between. Germline V lookup: CDR1 ENHRY, CDR2 SYGVKD. The DNA of the CDR3 is TGTGCCATCACCAAAGGAGGGGTGCGGAACACCGGGGAGCTGTTTTTT. Its translation: CAITKGGVRNTGELFF.

The rearrangement uses TRBV4-3 and TRBJ1-1, with TRBD1 matching 7 bases. With V trimmed by 4 bases and J by 2 bases, 4 bases remained unmatched. The CDR3 contains 14 residues. CDR1 is LGHNA, CDR2 YSLEER, per germline. DNA for the CDR3: TGCGCCAGCAGCCGACAGGGCTTCAACACTGAAGCTTTCTTT. Its protein product is CASSRQGFNTEAFF.

The chain uses TRBV7-3 and TRBJ2-2, with TRBD2 identical over 8 bases. Per germline, CDR1 SGHTA and CDR2 FQGTGA. V shed 8 bases and J 6 bases; nucleotides not matched to a gene: 8. This CDR3 comprises 14 residues. The CDR3 loop reads CASQPGTRSGELFF. CDR3 DNA sequence: TGTGCCAGCCAGCCCGGGACTAGATCCGGGGAGCTGTTTTTT. Complete variable domain (other parts from reference TRBV7-3 and TRBJ2-2): GAGVSQTPSNKVTEKGKYVELRCDPISGHTALYWYRQSLGQGPEFLIYFQGTGAADDSGLPNDRFFAVRPEGSVSTLKIQRTERGDSAVYLCASQPGTRSGELFFGEGSRLTVL.

A single count supports this clone. The CDR3 is CASSLTNVRGRAIADTQYF. The DNA of the CDR3 is TGTGCCAGCAGCTTAACGAATGTGCGCGGGAGGGCCATCGCAGATACGCAGTATTTT. The chain has TRBV7-3 and TRBJ2-3, with 9 bases fitting TRBD2. In germline, CDR1 is SGHTA, CDR2 FQGTGA. CDR3 length equals 19 residues. Trimming took 0 bases from V and 4 from J; bases not matched to a gene: 14.

This rearrangement joins TRBV6-5 to TRBJ1-5; 7 bases align to TRBD1. CDR3 length: 14 amino acids. V lost 8 bases, J lost 4 bases, and 8 bases stayed unmatched. CDR1 MNHEY and CDR2 SVGAGI come from the germline V gene. The CDR3 DNA sequence: TGTGCCAGCCGGGCGGGACAGCTTAATCAGCCCCAGCATTTT. Translation: CASRAGQLNQPQHF.

The chain couples TRBV11-2 to TRBJ2-3; D perhaps matches TRBD2 (6 bases). The CDR3 length is 15 residues. Germline V lookup: CDR1 SGHAT, CDR2 FQNNGV. V was pared by 2 bases and J by 4 bases, with 13 bases between. Written as DNA, the CDR3 is TGTGCCAGCAGCTTATGGGCGGGATTTGCAGATACGCAGTATTTT. As protein: CASSLWAGFADTQYF. Based on the CDR3 plus reference TRBV11-2 and TRBJ2-3, the full variable domain is EAGVAQSPRYKIIEKRQSVAFWCNPISGHATLYWYQQILGQGPKLLIQFQNNGVVDDSQLPKDRFSAERLKGVDSTLKIQPAKLEDSAVYLCASSLWAGFADTQYFGPGTRLTVL.

The chain has TRBV30 and TRBJ2-5; tentatively, D is TRBD2 (7 bases). CDR3 length equals 15 residues. Looked up from germline, CDR1 is GTSNPN and CDR2 is SVGIG (reference sequence). V lost 3 bases and J lost 2, with 16 bases in between. This chain's CDR3 is CAWRTLGRGQETQYF. In DNA, the CDR3 is TGTGCCTGGAGGACCCTGGGGAGGGGGCAAGAGACCCAGTACTTC. Combining the CDR3 with reference TRBV30 and TRBJ2-5 gives the whole variable domain SQTIHQWPATLVQPVGSPLSLECTVEGTSNPNLYWYRQAAGRGLQLLFYSVGIGQISSEVPQNLSASRPQDRQFILSSKKLLLSDSGFYLCAWRTLGRGQETQYFGPGTRLLVL.

This chain links TRBV10-2 with TRBJ1-5; D unresolved. The V end lost 3 bases, the J end lost 6 bases, and 9 bases lay between the germline ends. CDR3 length equals 13 residues. Per germline, CDR1 WSHSY and CDR2 SAAADI. CDR3 loop: CASSEGRVQPQHF. The CDR3 DNA sequence: TGCGCCAGCAGTGAAGGGCGGGTTCAGCCCCAGCATTTT.

This chain links TRBV19 with TRBJ1-2; D remains unclear. Germline V lookup: CDR1 LNHDA, CDR2 SQIVND (reference sequence). The ends were cut back, 1 base at V and 8 bases at J, with 11 bases in the middle. This CDR3 contains 13 residues. This CDR3 is CASSIVGFGGYTF. The CDR3 nucleotides are TGTGCCAGTAGTATAGTAGGCTTCGGGGGCTACACCTTC. Full variable domain (outside the CDR3, taken from reference TRBV19 and TRBJ1-2): DGGITQSPKYLFRKEGQNVTLSCEQNLNHDAMYWYRQDPGQGLRLIYYSQIVNDFQKGDIAEGYSVSREKKESFPLTVTSAQKNPTAFYLCASSIVGFGGYTFGSGTRLTVV.

The chain uses TRBV11-1 and TRBJ2-7; D gene unclear. V dropped 2 bases and J dropped 1 base, with 6 bases sitting between them. CDR3 length equals 13 residues. Per germline, CDR1 SGHAT and CDR2 FQDESV (reference sequence). The CDR3 DNA is TGTGCCAGCAGCTTATCAGGATCCTACGAGCAGTACTTC. This gives the protein CASSLSGSYEQYF.

This clone is a singleton in its sample. This chain connects TRBV6-2 or TRBV6-3 to TRBJ2-1, with 9 bases aligning to TRBD2. This CDR3 is 15 amino acids long. After removal of 6 bases from V and 15 bases from J, the junction contained 18 bases not matched to a gene. Germline lookup yields CDR1 MNHEY and CDR2 SVGEGT. CDR3 DNA sequence: TGTGCCAGCAGCCTAGATATATCGGGACTAGCATTTACGTTCTTC. It codes for CASSLDISGLAFTFF.

This chain connects TRBV19 to TRBJ2-3; D remains ambiguous. The germline CDR1 and CDR2 sequences are LNHDA and SQIVND (reference sequence). This CDR3 is 10 amino acids long. V dropped 8 bases and J dropped 5 bases, with 5 bases sitting between them. Written as DNA, the CDR3 is TGTGCCAGTGGAGAAGATACGCAGTATTTT. Amino acid sequence: CASGEDTQYF.

The rearrangement uses TRBV4-3 and TRBJ2-6, with 7 bases that match TRBD1. Germline CDR1 and CDR2: LGHNA and YSLEER. The CDR3 consists of 16 residues. V lost 4 bases to trimming and J lost 1 base; unmatched junction nucleotides: 4. The CDR3 DNA sequence: TGCGCCAGCAGCCGGACACAGGGGTCTGGGGCCAACGTCCTGACTTTC. Protein sequence: CASSRTQGSGANVLTF.

Comment on this clone: This CDR3 is also generated by other DNA sequences in the sample. V gene TRBV4-3 combines with J gene TRBJ1-5, with D perhaps TRBD1 (6 bases). From germline, CDR1 is LGHNA and CDR2 YSLEER. This CDR3 has 18 amino acids. V was pared by 1 base and J by 5 bases, with 21 bases between. This chain's CDR3 is CASSQGAGAGPGDQPQHF. In DNA, the CDR3 is TGCGCCAGCAGCCAAGGTGCGGGGGCCGGGCCCGGGGATCAGCCCCAGCATTTT.

CDR3 sequence: CASTLAGGGSYNEQFF. CDR3 nucleotides: TGTGCCAGCACCCTAGCGGGGGGGGGCTCCTACAATGAGCAGTTCTTC. The chain links TRBV27 to TRBJ2-1, with 12 bases that match TRBD2. Germline V gives CDR1 MNHEY, CDR2 SMNVEV (reference sequence). The CDR3 is 16 amino acids. The trim removed 7 bases at V and 0 bases at J, leaving 4 bases unmatched.

The chain couples TRBV7-9 to TRBJ2-1; the D gene is possibly TRBD2 (6 bases). Germline assignment: CDR1 SEHNR and CDR2 FQNEAQ (reference sequence). The CDR3 runs to 15 residues. V lost 3 bases and J lost 0, with 9 bases in between. CDR3 in amino acids: CASSLFGSSYNEQFF. The CDR3 region has the DNA TGTGCCAGCAGCTTGTTCGGGAGCTCCTACAATGAGCAGTTCTTC.

There are a few counts of this clone. The genes are TRBV28 and TRBJ2-7; D perhaps matches TRBD1 (5 bases). The CDR3 spans 14 residues. V lost 4 bases to trimming and J lost 1 base, with 11 bases between them. The V gene's germline CDR1 is MDHEN and CDR2 SYDVKM. DNA for the CDR3: TGTGCCAGCAGTTCCCCCCACAGGTCCTACGAGCAGTACGTC. Translating gives CASSSPHRSYEQYV.